Listed here are 22 T cell receptor beta chains from one sample, sequenced in a study of T cell responses to AZD1222 COVID-19 vaccine (dated by TCRdb to 2020 to 2022). According to the study, the label for this sample's time point signals: about 28 days (+/-7) after the second vaccine dose. Libraries were made using the immunoSEQ multiplex PCR assay. TCRdb took over this immuneACCESS table, retaining in-frame rearrangements with V and J assigned. Such tables are incomplete; in checked studies, under half of the missing clones stem from an unresolved V gene, and the remainder is unexplained. The table for this sample lists around 100,000 clones; more than 75% of them were counted only once. 9.5% to 13% of the sample lies in the top ten. Sequences were derived from peripheral blood, sampled 28 days after the second AZD1222 dose. These TCRs come from an adult who received the AZD1222 COVID-19 vaccine.

The chain uses TRBV30 and TRBJ1-1, with a possible D match to TRBD1 (5 bases). V was cut by 3 bases and J by 6 bases, with 8 bases left in between. The CDR3 extends over 11 amino acids. Germline assignment: CDR1 GTSNPN and CDR2 SVGIG (reference sequence). The CDR3 sequence is CAWRGPAEAFF. The CDR3 coding sequence is TGTGCCTGGAGGGGGCCAGCTGAAGCTTTCTTT.

The chain couples TRBV4-2 to TRBJ1-2, with D hard to call. Looked up from germline, CDR1 is LGHNA and CDR2 is YNFKEQ. There are 12 residues in the CDR3. Trimming removed 1 base from V and 3 bases from J, with 3 bases in between. CDR3 sequence (DNA): TGTGCCAGCAGCCAAGGGGACTATGGCTACACCTTC. Encoded protein: CASSQGDYGYTF.

The rearrangement joins TRBV7-2 to TRBJ1-5; D is unclear. The CDR3 has 15 amino acids. CDR1 and CDR2 from the germline V gene are SGHTA and FQGNSA. V lost 2 bases, J lost 5 bases, and 13 bases lay in between. The DNA for the CDR3 is TGTGCCAGCAGCTTAAAGACTGGCAGTTATCAGCCCCAGCATTTT. It translates to CASSLKTGSYQPQHF.

The chain links TRBV13 to TRBJ2-7; TRBD1 matches 9 bases. CDR1 is PRHDT and CDR2 is FYEKMQ in the germline V gene (reference sequence). The CDR3 is 14 amino acids. The V segment lost 3 bases and the J segment 3 bases; nucleotides outside the gene matches: 3. CDR3 residues: CASSLDRGGYEQYF. The CDR3 DNA is TGTGCCAGCAGCTTGGACAGGGGAGGCTACGAGCAGTACTTC. The full variable domain, with the rest looked up from reference TRBV13 and TRBJ2-7, is AAGVIQSPRHLIKEKRETATLKCYPIPRHDTVYWYQQGPGQDPQFLISFYEKMQSDKGSIPDRFSAQQFSDYHSELNMSSLELGDSALYFCASSLDRGGYEQYFGPGTRLTVT.

This chain links TRBV30 with TRBJ2-7; D possibly corresponds to TRBD2 (6 bases). CDR1 is GTSNPN, CDR2 SVGIG, per germline (reference sequence). The germline V and J ends were trimmed by 4 bases and 2 bases, with 18 bases remaining between them. CDR3 size: 15 residues. CDR3 DNA sequence: TGTGCCTGGAAAGAGAGGCTAGCGTATACCTACGAGCAGTACTTC. It is translated as CAWKERLAYTYEQYF.

The V call is TRBV6-1, the J call TRBJ1-3; D unresolved. Germline lookup yields CDR1 MNHNS and CDR2 SASEGT. V was clipped by 1 base and J by 1 base, with 8 bases between them. There are 15 residues in the CDR3. The CDR3 region has the DNA TGTGCCAGCAGTGAAGGCCTTATATCTGGAAACACCATATATTTT. Translated, it gives CASSEGLISGNTIYF.

V usage is TRBV21-1 and J usage is TRBJ2-3; TRBD1 is taken as the D call from the table, unchecked against the DNA. TRBV21-1 is listed as a pseudogene. The CDR3 is 17 residues long. For the CDR3, the DNA is TGTGCCAGCAGCAAAGGTACCCGGGACAGGGAGGCAGATACGCAGTATTTT. This encodes CASSKGTRDREADTQYF.

This sequence joins TRBV12-3 or TRBV12-4 and TRBJ2-7, with no clear D. This CDR3 region has 12 residues. The V end was cut by 3 bases, the J end by 2 bases, with 5 bases between. In nucleotides, the CDR3 is TGTGCCAGCAGTTTCCAGACCTACGAGCAGTACTTC. Its protein is CASSFQTYEQYF.

The chain employs TRBV10-2 and TRBJ2-3; 14 nucleotides align to TRBD2. This CDR3 has 18 residues. Unmatched junction bases numbered 7, after V lost 0 bases and J lost 5 bases. Germline loops: CDR1 WSHSY, CDR2 SAAADI. The CDR3 spells CASSESRTSGGNKDTQYF. The CDR3 nucleotides are TGCGCCAGCAGTGAGTCCCGGACTAGCGGGGGGAACAAAGATACGCAGTATTTT.

The genes are TRBV6-4 and TRBJ2-2; D is ambiguous. Germline CDR1 MRHNA, CDR2 SNTAGT. The CDR3 consists of 14 residues. V lost 4 bases, J lost 2 bases, and 8 bases lay in between. Here the CDR3 DNA reads TGTGCCAGCAGTGTGTCAGGAAACACCGGGGAGCTGTTTTTT. As protein: CASSVSGNTGELFF.

The chain is built from TRBV13 and TRBJ2-7, with D unclear. The V gene lost 2 bases and the J gene lost 0 bases, with 5 bases spanning the gap. CDR3 length: 13 amino acids. CDR1 and CDR2 from the germline V gene are PRHDT and FYEKMQ (reference sequence). This CDR3 is CASSLPSSYEQYF. The DNA of the CDR3 is TGTGCCAGCAGCTTACCCAGCTCCTACGAGCAGTACTTC.

This rearrangement joins TRBV19 to TRBJ2-7; 14 positions agree with TRBD2. V lost 5 bases and J lost 0; bases outside the gene matches: 3. This CDR3 region has 16 residues. Germline CDR1 LNHDA, CDR2 SQIVND (reference sequence). CDR3 sequence reads: CASSPGLAGVSYEQYF. The CDR3 region has the DNA TGTGCCAGTAGTCCGGGACTAGCGGGGGTCTCCTACGAGCAGTACTTC.

The chain joins TRBV19 to TRBJ2-5, with 9 bases fitting TRBD2. CDR3 size: 14 residues. The junction had 4 bases not matched to a gene; V was cut back by 3 bases and J by 5 bases. Germline assignment: CDR1 LNHDA and CDR2 SQIVND (reference sequence). The CDR3 sequence: CASSIIAGVETQYF. CDR3 nucleotide sequence: TGTGCCAGTAGTATTATAGCGGGGGTGGAGACCCAGTACTTC.

The chain joins TRBV11-1 to TRBJ2-3; D remains unclear. The ends were cut back, 4 bases at V and 7 bases at J, with 9 bases in the middle. Germline values: CDR1 SGHAT, CDR2 FQDESV (reference sequence). The CDR3 is 12 amino acids. CDR3 sequence: CASSSYHNTQYF. For the CDR3, the DNA is TGTGCCAGCAGCTCATATCATAATACGCAGTATTTT.

This clone was found a few times. The rearrangement uses TRBV2 and TRBJ1-6; D may be TRBD1 (6 bases). Germline V lookup: CDR1 SNHLY, CDR2 FYNNEI. V shed 4 bases and J shed 9 bases, with 19 bases lying between them. The CDR3 is 16 amino acids. The CDR3 region has the DNA TGTGCCAGCAGTGTTGATAGGGGAGGGGGGGTTTCACCCCTCCACTTT. Translated, it gives CASSVDRGGGVSPLHF.

V gene TRBV2 combines with J gene TRBJ1-2; 7 bases match TRBD1. CDR3 length: 13 amino acids. After removal of 9 bases from V and 7 bases from J, the junction contained 11 bases not matched to a gene. Germline V gene data show CDR1 as SNHLY and CDR2 as FYNNEI. The CDR3 DNA is TGTGCCAGTCAGGGGGAAGGAGTAGGTGGCTACACCTTC. Translation gives CASQGEGVGGYTF.

The chain couples TRBV5-4 to TRBJ1-6; tentatively, D is TRBD1 (6 bases). From germline, CDR1 is SGHNT and CDR2 YYREEE (reference sequence). V lost 5 bases and J 4 bases, leaving 16 bases between the germline ends. This CDR3 contains 16 residues. CDR3 region: CASRVTGGGYNSPLHF. The CDR3 nucleotides read TGTGCCAGCAGGGTGACAGGAGGGGGGTATAATTCACCCCTCCACTTT.

This rearrangement joins TRBV5-4 to TRBJ2-5; TRBD2 matches at 8 bases. The trim removed 0 bases at V and 1 base at J, leaving 2 bases unmatched. The CDR3 is 15 residues long. The germline V gene encodes CDR1 SGHNT and CDR2 YYREEE (reference sequence). The CDR3 bases are TGTGCCAGCAGCTTGGGCGGACTAGCCCAAGAGACCCAGTACTTC. Its translation: CASSLGGLAQETQYF.

The chain joins TRBV5-6 to TRBJ1-1; maybe TRBD1 (5 bases). CDR3 length: 12 amino acids. Trimming removed 0 bases at V and 11 bases at J, with 11 bases between. Germline V gene lookup returns CDR1 SGHDT and CDR2 YYEEEE. The CDR3 nucleotides read TGTGCCAGCAGCTTGGATCCCAGGGAGGCTTTCTTT. As protein: CASSLDPREAFF.

The rearrangement joins TRBV18 to TRBJ2-2; 11 nucleotides agree with TRBD2. After removal of 3 bases from V and 5 bases from J, the junction contained 8 bases not matched to a gene. Germline V gene lookup returns CDR1 KGHSH and CDR2 LQKENI. This CDR3 has 17 residues. CDR3 DNA: TGTGCCAGCTCACCTTTAGCGGGACTAGCGGAAACCGGGGAGCTGTTTTTT. This translates into CASSPLAGLAETGELFF.

The rearrangement joins TRBV27 to TRBJ2-3; D perhaps matches TRBD1 (5 bases). CDR1 and CDR2 (germline): MNHEY, SMNVEV (reference sequence). The CDR3 extends over 17 amino acids. V lost 6 bases and J lost 0, with 19 bases in between. The CDR3 bases are TGTGCCAGCAGCCCTCAAGACCGGACATACAGCACAGATACGCAGTATTTT. Translating it yields CASSPQDRTYSTDTQYF.

This clone appeared once. Other nucleotide sequences from this sample produce the same CDR3. J is TRBJ2-7 and V is TRBV24-1, with 9 bases lining up with TRBD1. Germline V lookup: CDR1 KGHDR, CDR2 SFDVKD. The CDR3 has 15 amino acids. With V trimmed by 3 bases and J by 2 bases, 4 bases remained unmatched. The CDR3 coding sequence is TGTGCCACCAGTGATCCGGGACAGGGTGCCTACGAGCAGTACTTC. Its translation: CATSDPGQGAYEQYF.